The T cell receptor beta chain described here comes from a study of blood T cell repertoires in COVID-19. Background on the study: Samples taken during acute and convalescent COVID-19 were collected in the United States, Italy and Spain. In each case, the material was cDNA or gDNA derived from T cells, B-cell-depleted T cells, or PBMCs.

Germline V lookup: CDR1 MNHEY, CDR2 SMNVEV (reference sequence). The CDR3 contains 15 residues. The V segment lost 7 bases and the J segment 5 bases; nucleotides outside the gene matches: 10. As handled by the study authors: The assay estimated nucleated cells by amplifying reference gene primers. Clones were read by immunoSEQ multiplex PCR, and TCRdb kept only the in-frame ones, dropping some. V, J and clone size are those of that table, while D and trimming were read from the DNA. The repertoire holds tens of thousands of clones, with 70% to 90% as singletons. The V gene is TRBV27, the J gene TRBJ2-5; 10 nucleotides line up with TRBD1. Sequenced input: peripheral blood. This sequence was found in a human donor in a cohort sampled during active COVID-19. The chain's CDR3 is CASKRQGAPRETQYF. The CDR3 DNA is TGTGCCAGCAAGCGACAGGGGGCGCCCCGGGAGACCCAGTACTTC.